Reported below is one TCR beta chain. The antigen is not known. Donor samples were obtained from healthy Caucasian individuals from Russia, aged 6 to 90. Primed by a sample-barcoded 5' primer and a J-beta primer mix, a second PCR proceeded for 7 to 11 cycles. One entry per CDR3 protein results from TCRdb running MiXCR on the 5' RACE reads. The sample records about 1.5 million distinct CDR3 sequences, approximately 39% being singletons. These data are taken from a study of blood T cells in healthy people across ages. Whole-study findings and limits: Per million T cells, TCR beta diversity dropped roughly linearly as age increased. Because donor CMV status was unknown, expanded clonotype changes were possibly confounded.

The ends lost 6 bases at V and 10 bases at J; junction bases unmatched: 15. The V gene's germline CDR1 is DFQATT and CDR2 SNEGSKA (reference sequence). The CDR3 extends over 15 amino acids. The sample comprised blood. This chain uses TRBV20-1 with TRBJ2-1; 10 bases are shared with TRBD2. The clonotype originates from a woman younger than 35 in good health. The CDR3 nucleotides are TGCAGTGCCTCCCCTGTAGCGGGAGGTTTAGGGGAGCAGTTCTTC. The encoded protein is CSASPVAGGLGEQFF.